A single sample gave rise to the 2 T cell receptor beta chains below, sequenced in a study of shared clonotypes between healthy human individuals. Only in-frame clones appear in the TCRdb table, and some are missing; sequencing was by immunoSEQ multiplex PCR. Of approximately 810,000 clones in the sample, 92% are singletons; the top ten hold 20% to 30%. Naivety among CD8 cells was defined by CD45RO negativity and positive CCR7 selection, thereby excluding terminally differentiated effector memory CD45RA+ cells. Source material: naive CD8+ T cells sorted from blood. All receptors derive from a man under 40 in good health.

This chain uses TRBV29-1 with TRBJ2-5, with D unclear. Looked up from germline, CDR1 is SQVTM and CDR2 is ANQGSEA. The ends were cut back, 1 base at V and 2 bases at J, with 8 bases in the middle. The CDR3 is 13 amino acids. CDR3 residues: CSVEVRAQETQYF. CDR3 in DNA: TGCAGCGTTGAAGTTAGGGCTCAAGAGACCCAGTACTTC. Full variable domain (missing parts from reference TRBV29-1 and TRBJ2-5): SAVISQKPSRDICQRGTSLTIQCQVDSQVTMMFWYRQQPGQSLTLIATANQGSEATYESGFVIDKFPISRPNLTFSTLTVSNMSPEDSSIYLCSVEVRAQETQYFGPGTRLLVL.

The chain is built from TRBV9 and TRBJ2-1; the D gene is possibly TRBD2 (6 bases). Trimming cost V 0 bases and J 3 bases, with 16 bases left between them. Looked up from germline, CDR1 is SGDLS and CDR2 is YYNGEE. The length of the CDR3 is 17 residues. The CDR3 coding sequence is TGTGCCAGCAGCGTAGGGGGGAGGAGTCCCCTCTACAATGAGCAGTTCTTC. This gives the protein CASSVGGRSPLYNEQFF.